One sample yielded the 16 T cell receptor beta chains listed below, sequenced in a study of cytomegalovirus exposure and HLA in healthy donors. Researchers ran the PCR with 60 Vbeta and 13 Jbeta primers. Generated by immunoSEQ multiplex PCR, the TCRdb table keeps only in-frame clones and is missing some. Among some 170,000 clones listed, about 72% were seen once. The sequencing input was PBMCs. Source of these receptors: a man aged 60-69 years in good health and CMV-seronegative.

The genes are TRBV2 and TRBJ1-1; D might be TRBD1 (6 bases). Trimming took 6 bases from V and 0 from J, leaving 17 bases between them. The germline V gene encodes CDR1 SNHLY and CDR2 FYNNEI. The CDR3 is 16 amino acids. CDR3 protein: CASSARGGRVNTEAFF. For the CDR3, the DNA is TGTGCCAGCAGCGCTCGGGGGGGGCGTGTGAACACTGAAGCTTTCTTT.

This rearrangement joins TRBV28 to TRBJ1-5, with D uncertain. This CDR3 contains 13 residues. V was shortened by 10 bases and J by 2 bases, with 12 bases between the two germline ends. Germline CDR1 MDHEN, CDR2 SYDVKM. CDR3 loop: CATDRQGNQPQHF. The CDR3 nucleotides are TGTGCCACCGACCGGCAGGGCAATCAGCCCCAGCATTTT.

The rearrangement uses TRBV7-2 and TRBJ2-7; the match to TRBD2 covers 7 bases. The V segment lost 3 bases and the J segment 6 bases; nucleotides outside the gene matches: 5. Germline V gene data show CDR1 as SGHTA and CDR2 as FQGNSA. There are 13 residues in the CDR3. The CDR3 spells CASSFSTSFEQYF. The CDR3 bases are TGTGCCAGCAGCTTCTCGACTAGCTTCGAGCAGTACTTC.

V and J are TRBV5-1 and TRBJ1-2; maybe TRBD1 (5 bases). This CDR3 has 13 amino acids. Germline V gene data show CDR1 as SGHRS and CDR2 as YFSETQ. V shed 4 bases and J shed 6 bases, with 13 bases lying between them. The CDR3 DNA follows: TGCGCCAGCAGCCACGGGGGAGGGGATGGCTACACCTTC. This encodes CASSHGGGDGYTF.

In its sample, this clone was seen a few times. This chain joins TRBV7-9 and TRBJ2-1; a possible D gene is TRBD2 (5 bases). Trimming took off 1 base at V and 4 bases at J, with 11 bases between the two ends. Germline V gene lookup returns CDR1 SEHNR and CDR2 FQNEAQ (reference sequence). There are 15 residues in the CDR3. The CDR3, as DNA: TGTGCCAGCAGCTTAGGGGCCCCGGGATACAATGAGCAGTTCTTC. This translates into CASSLGAPGYNEQFF.

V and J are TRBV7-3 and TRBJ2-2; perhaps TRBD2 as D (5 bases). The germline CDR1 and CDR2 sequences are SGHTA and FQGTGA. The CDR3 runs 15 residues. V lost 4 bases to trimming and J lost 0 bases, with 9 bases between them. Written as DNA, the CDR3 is TGTGCCAGCAGCTCGGGATTATCGAACACCGGGGAGCTGTTTTTT. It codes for CASSSGLSNTGELFF.

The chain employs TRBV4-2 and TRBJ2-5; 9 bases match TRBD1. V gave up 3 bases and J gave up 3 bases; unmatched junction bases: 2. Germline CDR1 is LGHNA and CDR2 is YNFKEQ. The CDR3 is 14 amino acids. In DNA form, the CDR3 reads TGTGCCAGCAGCCAGAGGACAGGGGAAGAGACCCAGTACTTC. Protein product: CASSQRTGEETQYF.

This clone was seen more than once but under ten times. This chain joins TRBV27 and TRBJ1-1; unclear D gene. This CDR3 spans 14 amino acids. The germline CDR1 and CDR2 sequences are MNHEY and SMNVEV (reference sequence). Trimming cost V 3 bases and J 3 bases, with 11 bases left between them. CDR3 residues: CASSFRGSHTEAFF. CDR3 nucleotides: TGTGCCAGCAGTTTTCGGGGTTCGCACACTGAAGCTTTCTTT.

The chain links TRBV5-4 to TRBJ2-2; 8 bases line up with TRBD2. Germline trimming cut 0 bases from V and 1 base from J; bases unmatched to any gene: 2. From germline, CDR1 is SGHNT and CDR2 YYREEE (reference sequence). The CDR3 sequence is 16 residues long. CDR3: CASSLDGRVNTGELFF. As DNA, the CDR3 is TGTGCCAGCAGCTTGGACGGGAGGGTGAACACCGGGGAGCTGTTTTTT.

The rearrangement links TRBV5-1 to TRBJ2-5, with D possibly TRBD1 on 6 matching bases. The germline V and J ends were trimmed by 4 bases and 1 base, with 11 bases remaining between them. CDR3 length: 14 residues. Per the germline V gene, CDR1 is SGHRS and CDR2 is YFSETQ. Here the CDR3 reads CASSVQGIQETQYF. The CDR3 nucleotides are TGCGCCAGCAGCGTACAGGGAATCCAAGAGACCCAGTACTTC.

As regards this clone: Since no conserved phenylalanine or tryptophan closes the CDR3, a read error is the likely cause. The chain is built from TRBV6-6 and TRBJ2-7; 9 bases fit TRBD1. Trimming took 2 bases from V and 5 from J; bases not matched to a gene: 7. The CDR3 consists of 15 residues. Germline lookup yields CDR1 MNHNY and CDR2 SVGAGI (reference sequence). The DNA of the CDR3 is TGTGCCAGCAGTTACCCGGGACAGGGCTCAGACGAGCAGTACCTC. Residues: CASSYPGQGSDEQYL.

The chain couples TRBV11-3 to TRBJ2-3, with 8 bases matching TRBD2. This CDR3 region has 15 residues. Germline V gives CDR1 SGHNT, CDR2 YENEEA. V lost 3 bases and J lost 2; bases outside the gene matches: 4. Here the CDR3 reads CASSFGGGITDTQYF. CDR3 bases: TGTGCCAGCAGCTTTGGCGGGGGGATCACAGATACGCAGTATTTT.

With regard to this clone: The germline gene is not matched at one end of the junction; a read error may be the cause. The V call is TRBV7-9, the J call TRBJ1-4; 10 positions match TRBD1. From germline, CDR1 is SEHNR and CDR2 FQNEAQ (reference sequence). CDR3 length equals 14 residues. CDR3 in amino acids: CSSSWTGGEEKLFF. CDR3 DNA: TGTTCCAGCAGCTGGACAGGGGGAGAAGAAAAACTGTTTTTT.

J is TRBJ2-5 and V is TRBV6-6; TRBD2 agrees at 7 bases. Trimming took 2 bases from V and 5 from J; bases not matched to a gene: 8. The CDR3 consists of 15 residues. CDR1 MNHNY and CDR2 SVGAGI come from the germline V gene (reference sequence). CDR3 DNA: TGTGCCAGCAGTTACCCCTGGCGGGGAGGGGAGACCCAGTACTTC. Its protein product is CASSYPWRGGETQYF.

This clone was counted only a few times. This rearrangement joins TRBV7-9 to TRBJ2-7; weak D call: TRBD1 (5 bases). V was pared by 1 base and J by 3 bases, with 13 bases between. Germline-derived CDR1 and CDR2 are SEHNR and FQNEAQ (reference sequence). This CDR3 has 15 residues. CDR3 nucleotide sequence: TGTGCCAGCAGCTTAGGGTCTCCAGGGAACTACGAGCAGTACTTC. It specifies CASSLGSPGNYEQYF.

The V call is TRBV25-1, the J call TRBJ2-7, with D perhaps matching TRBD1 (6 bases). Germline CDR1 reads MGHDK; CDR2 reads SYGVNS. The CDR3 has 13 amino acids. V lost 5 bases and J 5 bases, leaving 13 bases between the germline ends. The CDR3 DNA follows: TGTGCCAGCAGTCAGGGCAGGGGCAACGAGCAGTACTTC. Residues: CASSQGRGNEQYF.